This T cell receptor (beta chain) was sequenced during a study of cytomegalovirus exposure and HLA in healthy donors. As for this clone: Its antigen is unidentified.

Study-level findings and limits: Within the data, a cluster of highly shared sequence variants was likely a sequencing artifact.

The primer mix had 60 Vbeta and 13 Jbeta primers. Clones were sequenced by immunoSEQ multiplex PCR, and TCRdb holds only the in-frame ones, with some missing. Of about 140,000 clones listed, approximately 79% were seen once; the top ten hold 1.2%. Nominally healthy donors were sampled, though unrecorded immune exposures were likely. The origin of this receptor is a female donor in good health and CMV-seronegative. Sequencing input: PBMCs.

The CDR3 sequence: CASSRGLYEKLFF. In DNA form, the CDR3 reads TGTGCCAGTTCCCGGGGACTCTATGAAAAACTGTTTTTT. The V call is TRBV19, the J call TRBJ1-4, with D perhaps TRBD1 (5 bases). Trimming shortened V by 8 bases and J by 6 bases, and 13 bases separated the two germline ends. Germline assignment: CDR1 LNHDA and CDR2 SQIVND (reference sequence). CDR3 length: 13 residues. The full variable domain, its missing parts supplied by reference TRBV19 and TRBJ1-4, is DGGITQSPKYLFRKEGQNVTLSCEQNLNHDAMYWYRQDPGQGLRLIYYSQIVNDFQKGDIAEGYSVSREKKESFPLTVTSAQKNPTAFYLCASSRGLYEKLFFGSGTQLSVL.